This TCR beta chain was observed in a study of blood T cell repertoires in COVID-19. Overall study context: Material from acute and convalescent COVID-19 was sourced from the United States, Italy and Spain. In each case, the material was cDNA or gDNA derived from T cells, B-cell-depleted T cells, or PBMCs.

This CDR3 region has 16 residues. In germline, CDR1 is SGHDT, CDR2 YYEEEE. J gave up 3 bases and V 4 bases, and 11 bases lay outside the gene matches. Study processing details: Estimated nucleated cell counts came from reference gene primer amplification. Sequenced by immunoSEQ multiplex PCR; TCRdb stores in-frame clones only, minus some. D and trimming come from the DNA, and the V and J calls and clone size come from that table. The sample lists 40,000 to 65,000 clones; over 70% were seen once. The J gene is TRBJ1-1, the V gene TRBV5-6; 8 bases fit TRBD1. Sequencing input: peripheral blood. The sequence came from a human donor with active or convalescent COVID-19. The donor label of this sample is uncertain. Here the CDR3 DNA reads TGTGCCAGCAGCAAACGGACAGGGCAAGTTTACACTGAAGCTTTCTTT. This codes for CASSKRTGQVYTEAFF.